This T cell receptor beta chain comes out of a study of OX40 agonist ivuxolimab in advanced cancers. Turning to the study itself: Previous treatment with anti-PD-1, anti-PD-L1 or anti-CTLA-4 therapy was allowed; approximately 40% had received some.

Peripheral blood came from all dose cohorts at three timepoints. The protocol was immunoSEQ multiplex PCR, while the TCRdb copy is restricted to in-frame clones and leaves out a portion. The table shows some 80,000 clones, with roughly nine tenths occurring only once. CDR1 is MNHEY, CDR2 SVGAGI, per germline. Trimming stripped 6 bases from V and 8 bases from J, with 13 bases between. The CDR3 sequence is 12 residues long. The chain links TRBV6-5 to TRBJ1-2; no clear D gene. The sample was CD4+ or CD8+ T cells sorted from blood, taken in a trial of the OX40 agonist ivuxolimab. This TCR derives from an adult with an advanced solid tumor such as melanoma, head and neck, liver or kidney cancer. The chain's CDR3 is CASSNSLGGYTF. The CDR3 bases are TGTGCCAGCAGCAACTCACTAGGGGGCTACACCTTC.